This T cell receptor (beta chain) appears in the sequencing data of a study of blood T cells in healthy people across ages. Donors were healthy Caucasian individuals from Russia aged roughly 6 to 90. J lost 4 bases, V lost 5 bases, and 16 bases had no gene match. There are 18 residues in the CDR3. Germline V gene sequence: CDR1 MNHNS, CDR2 SASEGT. For this clonotype: Antigen specificity is unknown.

Study-wide results and limits: Per million T cells, TCR beta diversity dropped about linearly as age rose. Researchers judged that diversity estimates from one million T cells fell short of true values.

It was with a sample-barcoded 5' primer and a J-beta primer mix that a second PCR of about 6 to 11 cycles was run. Each TCR beta cDNA got a 12-nucleotide random molecular identifier. TCRdb re-derived calls from the 5' RACE reads in MiXCR, one entry per CDR3 protein. The sample has roughly 1.5 million distinct CDR3 sequences; approximately 43% are singletons. The sequence was collected from a woman aged 18-29 years in good health. Sequenced material: blood. The V call is TRBV6-1, the J call TRBJ2-1; 8 bases line up with TRBD2. DNA of the CDR3: TGTGCCAGCAGTCAACGGACTAGCAGGACCTTATTTTACAATGAGCAGTTCTTC. It yields the protein CASSQRTSRTLFYNEQFF.